These 5 T cell receptor beta chains share one sample of origin, sequenced in a study of OX40 agonist ivuxolimab in advanced cancers. Clones were sequenced by immunoSEQ multiplex PCR, and TCRdb holds only the in-frame ones, with some missing. The sample lists 55,000 to 65,000 clones, less than 95% occurring once. The sequencing used CD4+ or CD8+ T cells sorted from blood, collected in a trial of the OX40 agonist ivuxolimab. These receptor sequences come from an adult with an advanced solid tumor such as melanoma, head and neck, liver or kidney cancer.

V and J are TRBV7-8 and TRBJ2-5, with a weak D call TRBD1 (6 bases). The germline gives CDR1 SGHVS, CDR2 FQNEAQ. Trimming stripped 5 bases from V and 5 bases from J, with 12 bases between. CDR3 length: 13 residues. The CDR3 sequence is CASSVQGGETQYF. The CDR3 nucleotides read TGTGCCAGCAGCGTACAGGGTGGGGAGACCCAGTACTTC.

The chain employs TRBV28 and TRBJ1-5, with a tentative D call TRBD1 (6 bases). Trimming removed 3 bases from V and 0 bases from J, with 12 bases in between. The CDR3 is 16 residues long. CDR1 and CDR2 from the germline V gene are MDHEN and SYDVKM. DNA for the CDR3: TGTGCCAGCAGTTTGGCTCGGGACACTAGCAATCAGCCCCAGCATTTT. Translation gives CASSLARDTSNQPQHF.

The chain combines TRBV6-5 with TRBJ2-3; no definite D call. Per the germline V gene, CDR1 is MNHEY and CDR2 is SVGAGI. Trimming shortened V by 3 bases and J by 4 bases, and 11 bases separated the two germline ends. The CDR3 sequence is 14 residues long. The CDR3, as DNA: TGTGCCAGCAGTTATAGGGCTCAACCAGATACGCAGTATTTT. Encoded protein: CASSYRAQPDTQYF.

The chain couples TRBV5-1 to TRBJ1-3; 7 positions match TRBD1. Looked up from germline, CDR1 is SGHRS and CDR2 is YFSETQ. The J segment lost 2 bases and the V segment lost 2 bases, leaving 10 bases of the junction unmatched. The CDR3 runs to 17 residues. The CDR3 region has the DNA TGCGCCAGCAGCTTCTCCGGGACAGTTGCTGCTGGAAACACCATATATTTT. Protein product: CASSFSGTVAAGNTIYF.

The chain is built from TRBV7-2 and TRBJ2-5, with TRBD2 matching 8 bases. Germline V gene sequence: CDR1 SGHTA, CDR2 FQGNSA. J lost 1 base, V lost 5 bases, and 6 bases had no gene match. This CDR3 contains 15 residues. CDR3 nucleotide sequence: TGTGCCAGCAGCGCGGGAGGAAGCGGCCAAGAGACCCAGTACTTC. This encodes CASSAGGSGQETQYF.